This T cell receptor beta chain appears in the sequencing data of a study of monozygotic twins with cystic fibrosis. Of note for this clone: The antigen remains unidentified.

Overall study results and limits: The repertoire was suggested to be naive-dominated, clonality median approximately 0.0093.

Libraries were prepared by immunoSEQ multiplex PCR; TCRdb keeps only in-frame clonotypes and omits some of them. Here the sample spans around 25,000 clones, about 96% being singletons. The V and J ends lost 0 bases and 9 bases respectively, with 9 bases between them. Looked up from germline, CDR1 is SGDLS and CDR2 is YYNGEE. This CDR3 is 13 amino acids long. The J gene is TRBJ2-2, the V gene TRBV9; D not resolved. Sample: blood. This clonotype originated in a girl aged 2-10 years with cystic fibrosis. The CDR3 region has the DNA TGTGCCAGCAGCGTAGGGGATAGCCGGGAGCTGTTTTTT. Its translation: CASSVGDSRELFF.